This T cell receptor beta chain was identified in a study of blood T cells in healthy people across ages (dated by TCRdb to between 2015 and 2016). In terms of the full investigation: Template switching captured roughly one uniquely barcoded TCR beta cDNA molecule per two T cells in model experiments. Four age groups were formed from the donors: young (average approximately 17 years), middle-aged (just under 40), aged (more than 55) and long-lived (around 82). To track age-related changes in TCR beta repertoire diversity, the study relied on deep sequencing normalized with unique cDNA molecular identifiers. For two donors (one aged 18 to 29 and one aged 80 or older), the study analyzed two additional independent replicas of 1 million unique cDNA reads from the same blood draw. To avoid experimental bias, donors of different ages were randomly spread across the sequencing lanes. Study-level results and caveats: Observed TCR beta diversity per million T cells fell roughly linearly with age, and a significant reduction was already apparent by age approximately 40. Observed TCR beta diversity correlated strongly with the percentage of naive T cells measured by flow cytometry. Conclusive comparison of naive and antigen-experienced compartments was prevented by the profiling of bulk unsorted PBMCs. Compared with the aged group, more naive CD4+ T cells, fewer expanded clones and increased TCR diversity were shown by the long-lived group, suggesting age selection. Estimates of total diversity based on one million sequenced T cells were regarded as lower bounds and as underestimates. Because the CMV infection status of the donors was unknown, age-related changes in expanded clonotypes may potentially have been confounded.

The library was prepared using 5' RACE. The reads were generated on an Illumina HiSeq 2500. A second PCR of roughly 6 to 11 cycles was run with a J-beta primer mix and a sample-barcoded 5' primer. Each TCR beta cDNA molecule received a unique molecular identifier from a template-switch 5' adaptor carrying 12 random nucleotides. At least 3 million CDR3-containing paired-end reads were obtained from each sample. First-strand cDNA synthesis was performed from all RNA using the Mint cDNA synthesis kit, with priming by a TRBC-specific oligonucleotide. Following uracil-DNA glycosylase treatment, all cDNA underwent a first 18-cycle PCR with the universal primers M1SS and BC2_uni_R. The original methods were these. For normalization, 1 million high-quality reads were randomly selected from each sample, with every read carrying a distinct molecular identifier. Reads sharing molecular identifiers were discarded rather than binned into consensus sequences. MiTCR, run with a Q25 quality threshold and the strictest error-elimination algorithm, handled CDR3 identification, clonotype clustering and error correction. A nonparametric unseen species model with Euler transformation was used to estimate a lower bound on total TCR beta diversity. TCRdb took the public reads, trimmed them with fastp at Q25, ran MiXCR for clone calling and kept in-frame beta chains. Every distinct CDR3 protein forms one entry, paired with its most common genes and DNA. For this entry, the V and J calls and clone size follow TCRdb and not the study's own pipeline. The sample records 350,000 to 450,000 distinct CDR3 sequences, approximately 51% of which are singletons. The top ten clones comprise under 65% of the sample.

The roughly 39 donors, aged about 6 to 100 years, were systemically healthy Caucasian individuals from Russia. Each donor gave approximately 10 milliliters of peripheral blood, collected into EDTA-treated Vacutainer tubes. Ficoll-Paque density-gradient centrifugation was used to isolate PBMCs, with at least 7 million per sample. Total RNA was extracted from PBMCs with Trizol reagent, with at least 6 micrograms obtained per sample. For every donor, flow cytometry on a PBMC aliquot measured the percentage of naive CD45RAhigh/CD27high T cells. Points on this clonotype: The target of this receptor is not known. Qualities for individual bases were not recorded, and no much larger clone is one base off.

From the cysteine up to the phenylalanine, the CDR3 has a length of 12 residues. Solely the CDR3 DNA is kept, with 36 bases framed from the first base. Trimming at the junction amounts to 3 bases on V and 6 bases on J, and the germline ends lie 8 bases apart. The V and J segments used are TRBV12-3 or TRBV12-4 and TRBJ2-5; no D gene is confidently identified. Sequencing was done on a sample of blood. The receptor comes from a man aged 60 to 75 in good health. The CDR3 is CASSFGRKTQYF. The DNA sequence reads TGTGCCAGCAGTTTCGGTCGGAAGACCCAGTACTTC.